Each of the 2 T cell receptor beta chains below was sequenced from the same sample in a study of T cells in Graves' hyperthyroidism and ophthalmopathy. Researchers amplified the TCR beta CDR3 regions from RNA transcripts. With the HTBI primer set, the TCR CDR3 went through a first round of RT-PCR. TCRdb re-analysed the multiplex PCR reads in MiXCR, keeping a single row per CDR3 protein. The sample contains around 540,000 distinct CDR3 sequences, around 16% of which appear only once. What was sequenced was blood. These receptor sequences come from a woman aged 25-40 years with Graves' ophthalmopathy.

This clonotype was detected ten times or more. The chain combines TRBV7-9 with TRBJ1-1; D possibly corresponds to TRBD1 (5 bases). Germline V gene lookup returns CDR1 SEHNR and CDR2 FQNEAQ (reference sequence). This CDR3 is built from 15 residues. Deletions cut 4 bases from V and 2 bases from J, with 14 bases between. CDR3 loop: CASSSPDRKNTEAFF. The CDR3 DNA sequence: TGTGCCAGCAGCTCCCCAGACAGAAAAAACACTGAAGCTTTCTTT.

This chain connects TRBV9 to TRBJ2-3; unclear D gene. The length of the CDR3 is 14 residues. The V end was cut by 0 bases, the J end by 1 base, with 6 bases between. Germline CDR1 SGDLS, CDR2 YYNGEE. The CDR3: CASSVGRRTDTQYF. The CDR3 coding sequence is TGTGCCAGCAGCGTAGGGAGACGCACAGATACGCAGTATTTT.